The sequence of this TCR beta chain was determined in a study of post-analysis software for immune sequencing data. Study-level results: Patients showed TRBV5-6, TRBV5-1 and TRBV20-1 among a handful of TRBV segments more frequent than in controls. Compared against controls, patients with multiple sclerosis displayed significantly lower normalized Chao1 diversity.

Built from TCR beta cDNA, the libraries had unique molecular identifiers in them. TCRdb re-called the PCR reads with MiXCR, one entry per CDR3 protein. The repertoire holds a few hundred thousand distinct CDR3 sequences, with roughly 40% as singletons. Turning to this clonotype: Its antigen is not identified.

V dropped 0 bases and J dropped 6; count of bases not matched to a gene: 7. Germline V gene sequence: CDR1 SEHNR, CDR2 FQNEAQ (reference sequence). The CDR3 totals 15 residues. Sequencing input: blood. The TCR was taken from a girl between 2 and 10 years old with multiple sclerosis. V gene TRBV7-9 combines with J gene TRBJ2-7; 8 bases map to TRBD2. The DNA of the CDR3 is TGTGCCAGCAGCTTAGCGAGCGGGAGCGCGCGCGAGCAGTACTTC. Protein sequence: CASSLASGSAREQYF.